Listed below are T cell receptor beta chains from one sample, sequenced in a study of cytomegalovirus exposure and HLA in healthy donors. Only in-frame clones appear in the TCRdb table, and some are missing; sequencing was by immunoSEQ multiplex PCR. There are approximately 100,000 clones in the sample; roughly 88% occur only once, and more than 0.95% lies in the top ten. The sequenced material came from PBMCs. The receptors originated from a woman under 30 in good health and CMV-seronegative. Each CDR3 is given with its conserved first and last residue. The D gene is left open where the match is weak. A row's size may be missing; if present it is once, few, many or a size class.

v_call	clone_size	d_call	j_call	cdr3_aa	cdr3_nt
TRBV7-9	-	-	TRBJ1-4	CSSSLGGSGNEKLFF	TGTTCCAGCAGCTTAGGAGGATCGGGTAATGAAAAACTGTTTTTT
TRBV6-6	few	-	TRBJ1-1	CASRPQGRGTEAFF	TGTGCCAGCAGACCACAGGGAAGGGGGACTGAAGCTTTCTTT
TRBV6-1	few	-	TRBJ2-3	CASILGGSHTDTQYF	TGTGCCAGCATCTTGGGTGGTAGCCACACAGATACGCAGTATTTT
TRBV7-2	-	TRBD1	TRBJ1-2	CASSTPGTGVLAYGYTF	TGTGCCAGCAGCACCCCCGGGACAGGGGTTTTGGCCTATGGCTACACCTTC
TRBV27	-	TRBD2	TRBJ2-7	CASSGHSGRAQYEQYF	TGTGCCAGCAGTGGGCACAGCGGGAGGGCCCAATACGAGCAGTACTTC
TRBV19	-	-	TRBJ2-3	CASSIGTRGAITDTQYF	TGTGCCAGTAGTATAGGGACCCGGGGGGCTATCACAGATACGCAGTATTTT
TRBV19	-	-	TRBJ2-2	CASSMGRGVTGELFF	TGTGCCAGTAGTATGGGCAGGGGGGTCACCGGGGAGCTGTTTTTT
TRBV7-8	-	-	TRBJ1-5	CASSLDRGMNQPQHF	TGTGCCAGCAGCTTAGATCGGGGAATGAACCAGCCCCAGCATTTT
TRBV4-1	-	TRBD2	TRBJ2-5	CASSQGQGLSETQYF	TGCGCCAGCAGCCAAGGCCAGGGACTATCAGAGACCCAGTACTTC
TRBV6-1	-	-	TRBJ2-5	CASSDWSGETQYF	TGTGCCAGCAGTGATTGGTCGGGAGAGACCCAGTACTTC
TRBV11-2	-	-	TRBJ2-1	CASSLGASEQLYNEQFF	TGTGCCAGCAGCTTAGGGGCTTCGGAACAACTTTACAATGAGCAGTTCTTC
TRBV13	-	TRBD2	TRBJ2-7	CASSLAGGEYEQYF	TGTGCCAGCAGCCTAGCGGGAGGGGAGTACGAGCAGTACTTC
TRBV28	-	TRBD1	TRBJ2-5	CASSRGDREEVAQYF	TGTGCCAGCAGTCGAGGGGACAGGGAGGAGGTGGCCCAGTACTTC
TRBV18	-	TRBD1	TRBJ2-5	CASSGTEEETQYF	TGTGCCAGCTCAGGGACAGAGGAAGAGACCCAGTACTTC
TRBV18	-	-	TRBJ1-2	CASSRGAGTSPLGDYGYTF	TGTGCCAGCTCACGTGGGGCCGGGACATCGCCCCTTGGAGACTATGGCTACACCTTC